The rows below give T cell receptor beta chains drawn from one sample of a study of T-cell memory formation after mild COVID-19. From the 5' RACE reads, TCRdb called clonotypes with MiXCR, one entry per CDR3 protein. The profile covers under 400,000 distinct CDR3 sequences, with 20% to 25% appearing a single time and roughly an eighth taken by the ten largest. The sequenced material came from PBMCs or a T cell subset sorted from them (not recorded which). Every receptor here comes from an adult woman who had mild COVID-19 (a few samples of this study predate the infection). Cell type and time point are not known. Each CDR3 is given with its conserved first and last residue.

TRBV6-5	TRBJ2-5	CASSYSGWGETQYF
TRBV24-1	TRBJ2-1	CATSDSSFNEQFF
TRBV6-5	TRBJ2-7	CASRETGGALKQYF
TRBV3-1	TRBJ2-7	CASSQDLSEPYEQYF
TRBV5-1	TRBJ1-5	CASSPGDNQPQHF
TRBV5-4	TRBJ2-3	CASSSGDPTDTQYF
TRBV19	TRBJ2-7	CASSQGRGVTYEQYF
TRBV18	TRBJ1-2	CASSPSGQGNGYTF
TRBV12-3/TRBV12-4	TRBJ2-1	CASTLGGEWGYNEQFF
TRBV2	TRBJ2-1	CASSESFSYNEQFF
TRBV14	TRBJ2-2	CASSQAPKGAGELFF
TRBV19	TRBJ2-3	CASSRGLTSGDTQYF
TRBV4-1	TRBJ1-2	CASSQDRFLGVEDGYTF
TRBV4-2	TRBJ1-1	CASSTGQGSTEAFF
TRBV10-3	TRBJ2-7	CAITPHTSYEQYF
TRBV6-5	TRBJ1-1	CASSYGRRGTEAFF
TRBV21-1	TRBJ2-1	CASSSPMTGYEQFF
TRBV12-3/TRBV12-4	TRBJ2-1	CASSFTNEQFF
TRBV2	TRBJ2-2	CASSKSLTGYSGELFF
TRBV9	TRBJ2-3	CASSVAPDNPDTQYF
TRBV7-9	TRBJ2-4	CASSLDLIREGRNIQYF
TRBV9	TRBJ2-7	CASSTGGADPSCHF
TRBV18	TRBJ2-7	CASSPDGGGIYEQYF
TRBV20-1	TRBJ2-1	CSARGVGRGNEQFF
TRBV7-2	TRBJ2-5	CASSSWRSGETQYF
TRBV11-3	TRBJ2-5	CASSPGLAGGRETQYF
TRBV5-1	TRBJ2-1	CASSLMASGAYNEQFF
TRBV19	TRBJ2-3	CASSRSLAGAADTQYF
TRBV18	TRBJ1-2	CASSPNGGILYGYTF
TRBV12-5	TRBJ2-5	CASSGAGETQYF
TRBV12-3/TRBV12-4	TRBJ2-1	CASRVAGGTSYNEQFF
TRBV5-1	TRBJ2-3	CASSATGQFTDTQYF
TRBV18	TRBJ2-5	CASSRDRSETQYF
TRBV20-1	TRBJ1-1	CSARDGGATEAFF
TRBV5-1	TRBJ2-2	CASSLAPAPNTGELFF
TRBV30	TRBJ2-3	CAWSPGDRDSDTQYF
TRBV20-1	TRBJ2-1	CSARVRDRVYNEQFF
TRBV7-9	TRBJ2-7	CASSSRTSGNYEQYF
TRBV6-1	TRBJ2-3	CASQRLAGTDTQYF
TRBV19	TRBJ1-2	CASSIVGTANYGYTF
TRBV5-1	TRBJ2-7	CASSLGSGIYEQYF
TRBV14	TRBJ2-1	CASSQDLPRWEQFF
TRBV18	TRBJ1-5	CASSPPGPRGSNQPQHF
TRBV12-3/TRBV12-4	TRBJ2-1	CASSSWEGRYNEQFF
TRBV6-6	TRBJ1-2	CASSRAGDYGYTF
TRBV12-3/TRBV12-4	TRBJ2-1	CASSASRDGDFEQFF
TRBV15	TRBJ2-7	CATSRAKKSGQGVNEQYF
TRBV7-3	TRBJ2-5	CASSLNSGGTSETQYF
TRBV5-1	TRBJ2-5	CASSLDYAQTQYF
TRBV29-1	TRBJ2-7	CSVGGHLGEQYF
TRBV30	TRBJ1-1	CALGWFRDTEAFF
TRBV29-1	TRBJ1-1	CSGAVGVVTEAFF
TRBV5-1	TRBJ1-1	CASSPPSSQSILNTEAFF
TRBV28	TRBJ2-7	CASSYHGMGSYEQYF
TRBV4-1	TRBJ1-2	CASSQVVGSEDGYTF
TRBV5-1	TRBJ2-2	CASSLMTGVGTGELFF
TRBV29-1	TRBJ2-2	CSVVWADSWNTGELFF
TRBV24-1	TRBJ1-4	CATSESGTGHEKLFF
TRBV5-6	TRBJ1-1	CASSLDIEAFF